This record looks at one T cell receptor beta chain sequence and its context. This sample is drawn from a study of CD8+ T cells in alopecia areata. Treatment defined: oral pan-JAK inhibitor, 5-10 mg twice daily. Extracted RNA was reverse transcribed into cDNA, the sequencing template. Sequenced by immunoSEQ multiplex PCR; TCRdb stores in-frame clones only, minus some. The sample gives 110,000 to 150,000 clones, 54% of which show up once; 15% to 20% is in the top ten. The source is a human donor with alopecia areata. Sequencing used CD8+ T cells sorted from blood, obtained at week 4, from a patient treated with tofacitinib.

In DNA, the CDR3 is TGTGCCAGCAGCTTAGCGTTTGGTATGGAGCAGTTCTTC. Amino acids: CASSLAFGMEQFF. The V and J genes are TRBV7-9 and TRBJ2-1; no reliable D call. CDR3 length equals 13 residues. Trimming pared 0 bases from V and 10 bases from J, leaving 10 bases between. Germline CDR1 SEHNR, CDR2 FQNEAQ (reference sequence).